This TCR beta chain was profiled in a study of beta chain features in type 1 diabetes. Study-level findings and limits: Insertion counts at VDJ junctions were lower in type 1 diabetes patients, who also showed more deletions there. For Type 1 diabetes patients, all four CD4+ subsets carried TCRB CDR3s that were moderately but significantly shorter.

By way of CD45RO/CCR7/CD25/CD127/CD95/CD27, the CD4+ regulatory, stem cell-like memory, central memory and naive cells were sorted. Purity (above 98%) was reached by all sorted populations. To note about this clone: The antigen is not known.

This CDR3 contains 16 residues. Trimming at V came to 2 bases and at J to 5 bases, leaving 14 bases not matched to a gene. From germline, CDR1 is GTSNPN and CDR2 SVGIG (reference sequence). The isolated RNA, all of it, was reverse transcribed, so expressed TCRB transcripts were what got sequenced. TCRdb keeps only in-frame clones here, not all; method: immunoSEQ multiplex PCR. The table records around 250,000 clones, around 14% of them present only once. The rearrangement links TRBV30 to TRBJ2-5, with 7 bases matching TRBD1. Sequencing used naive CD4+ T cells from blood. This clonotype was sampled from a man aged 25 to 40 with type 1 diabetes. The DNA for the CDR3 is TGTGCCTGGAGTCGGATCGACAGGGACCCCCGTGAGACCCAGTACTTC. Its protein is CAWSRIDRDPRETQYF.